This entry is about one T cell receptor beta chain. What this receptor recognizes is not known. There are no base qualities to consult, and no much larger clone falls within one base. The CDR3 goes from the cysteine to the phenylalanine over 13 residues. Just the 39-base CDR3 DNA is kept, in frame starting at base 1. Trimming removed 7 bases from V and 4 bases from J, leaving 13 bases between the germline ends. CDR1 DFQATT and CDR2 SNEGSKA are derived from the germline V gene (reference sequence). RNA was extracted with the RNeasy kit and 0.5 to 1 ug was reverse transcribed using random hexamers. The immunoSEQ multiplex PCR assay, covering 54 Vbeta and 13 Jbeta segments, was used to amplify TCR beta CDR3 regions. PCR amplification bias was corrected by using a synthetic template baseline for primer optimization and computational correction. The source study handled its data this way. Reads were assigned to V, D and J genes according to IMGT and analyzed in immunoSEQ Analyzer, with only productive sequences retained. To calculate clonality, Shannon entropy was normalized by log2 of the number of productive unique sequences and then subtracted from one. For each patient and control, public and private clones were evaluated within the 100 most prevalent clones. Clones were defined as Susac-specific when absent from the healthy and MS cohorts, from fewer than 1,300 published viral clones and from other ImmuneACCESS disease sequences. TCRdb's own reprocessing of the public reads used fastp at Q25 and MiXCR and kept productive beta chains. Each entry merges the rows of one CDR3 protein and shows their most common DNA and genes. What appears here as the V and J calls and clone size reflects TCRdb's work, not the paper's. Within this sample are 140,000 to 150,000 distinct CDR3 sequences, with 95% of them counted one time only. The ten top clones hold less than 0.085% of the sample.

Peripheral blood CD8+ and CD4+ T cells from healthy donors, Susac syndrome patients and multiple sclerosis patients were profiled using high-throughput TCR beta sequencing. The Susac syndrome patients fulfilled recently defined diagnostic criteria for definite or probable disease. Bulk CD8+ and CD4+ T cells were purified by magnetic negative isolation, whereas CD8+ TEMRA cells were enriched by FACS. Blood was collected in EDTA tubes and processed within 24 hours, with PBMCs isolated through density gradient centrifugation. PBMCs intended for TCR sequencing were cryopreserved in liquid nitrogen and were subsequently thawed in a 37 degrees C water bath. A purity of at least 90% was achieved for sorted or isolated CD4+, CD8+ and CD8+ TEMRA cells. The sample is drawn from a study of CD8 T cells in Susac syndrome (dated by TCRdb to the late 2010s). With respect to the entire study: Of the Susac syndrome patients who were sequenced, under ten were in clinical remission while about 6 had clinically active disease. At blood withdrawal, Susac syndrome patients were therapy-naive, treated with corticosteroids (with IVIg additionally given to some), or treated with IVIg alone. The study used repertoire sequencing to test whether antigen drove CD8+ T cell activation and differentiation in Susac syndrome. Beyond this particular receptor, the publication reports: The study acknowledged that relatively few individuals were included in the TCR sequencing and HLA analysis. No clonal expansion was detected in the CD4+ T cell repertoire of Susac syndrome patients.

The sequence was obtained from a human donor with Susac syndrome. The rearrangement joined TRBV20-1 to TRBJ1-4; the D gene is unclear. Sequenced material: CD4+ T cells from PBMCs. The CDR3 is CSVSGGLNEKLFF. Read as DNA, the sequence is TGCAGTGTCTCAGGAGGCCTTAATGAAAAACTGTTTTTT.